This T cell receptor beta chain was captured in a study of T cell repertoires in cytomegalovirus infection. Study-wide context: Shared public TCR beta signatures pointed to both CMV infection and a matching HLA type. Overall study findings and caveats: Across the ex vivo response, the dominant clonotypes were HLA-C-restricted CMV-specific TCR beta clonotypes.

TCRdb passed the reads through MiXCR, listing each CDR3 protein once. The sample consists of 830,000 or so distinct CDR3 sequences, 32% of them appearing once. Germline V gene lookup returns CDR1 SGHVS and CDR2 FQNEAQ. The CDR3 is 15 residues long. The germline V and J ends were trimmed by 4 bases and 4 bases, with 16 bases remaining between them. This clonotype was counted only a few times. Its antigen is unknown. This chain uses TRBV7-8 with TRBJ1-1; unclear D gene. Sequences were derived from cultured CD8+ T cells from PBMCs, sampled from culture after CMV antigen stimulation. This TCR came from a human donor in good health (CMV status not recorded). Some clones in this sample may be carry-over from other donors' samples. CDR3 sequence: CASSSKGPLGTEAFF. The DNA of the CDR3 is TGTGCCAGCAGCTCAAAGGGCCCCTTGGGCACTGAAGCTTTCTTT.